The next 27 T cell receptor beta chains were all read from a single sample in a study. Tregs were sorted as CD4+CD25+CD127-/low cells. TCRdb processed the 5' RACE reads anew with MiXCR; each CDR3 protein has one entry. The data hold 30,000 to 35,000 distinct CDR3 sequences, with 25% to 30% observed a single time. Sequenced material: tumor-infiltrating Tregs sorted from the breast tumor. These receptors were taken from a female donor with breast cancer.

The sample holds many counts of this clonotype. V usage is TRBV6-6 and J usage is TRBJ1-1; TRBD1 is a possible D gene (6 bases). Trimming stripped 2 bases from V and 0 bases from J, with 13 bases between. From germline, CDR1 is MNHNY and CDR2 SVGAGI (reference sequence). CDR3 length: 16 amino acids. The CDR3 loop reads CASSYPRTDMNTEAFF. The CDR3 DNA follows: TGTGCCAGCAGTTACCCGAGGACAGACATGAACACTGAAGCTTTCTTT.

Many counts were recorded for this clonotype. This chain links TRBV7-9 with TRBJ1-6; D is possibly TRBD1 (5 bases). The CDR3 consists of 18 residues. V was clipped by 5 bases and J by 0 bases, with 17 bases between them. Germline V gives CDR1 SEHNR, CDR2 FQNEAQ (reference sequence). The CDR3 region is CASSRQTVTSSYNSPLHF. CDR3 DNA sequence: TGTGCCAGCAGCAGACAGACAGTTACGAGCTCCTATAATTCACCCCTCCACTTT. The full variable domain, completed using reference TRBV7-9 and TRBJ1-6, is DTGVSQNPRHKITKRGQNVTFRCDPISEHNRLYWYRQTLGQGPEFLTYFQNEAQLEKSRLLSDRFSAERPKGSFSTLEIQRTEQGDSAMYLCASSRQTVTSSYNSPLHFGNGTRLTVT.

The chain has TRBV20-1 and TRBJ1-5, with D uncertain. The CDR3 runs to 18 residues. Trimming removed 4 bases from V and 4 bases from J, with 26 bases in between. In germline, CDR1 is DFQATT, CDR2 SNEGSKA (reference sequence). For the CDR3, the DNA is TGCAGTGCTATCGAAGGCCCTGTGGGCTGGACGGCGAATCAGCCCCAGCATTTT. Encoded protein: CSAIEGPVGWTANQPQHF.

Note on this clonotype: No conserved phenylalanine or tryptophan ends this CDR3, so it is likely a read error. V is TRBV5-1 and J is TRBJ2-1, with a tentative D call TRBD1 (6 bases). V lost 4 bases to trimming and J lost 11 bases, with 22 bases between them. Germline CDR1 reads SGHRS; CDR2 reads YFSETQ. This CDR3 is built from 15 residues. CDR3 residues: CASSEDSGPTGKQFL. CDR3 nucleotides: TGCGCCAGCAGCGAGGACAGTGGTCCCACTGGTAAGCAGTTCCTC.

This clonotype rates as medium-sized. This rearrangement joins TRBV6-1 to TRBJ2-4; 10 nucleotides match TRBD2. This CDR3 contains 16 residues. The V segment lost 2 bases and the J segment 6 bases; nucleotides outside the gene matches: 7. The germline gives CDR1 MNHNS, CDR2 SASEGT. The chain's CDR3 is CASSEPGLAGANIQYF. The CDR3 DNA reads TGTGCCAGCAGTGAACCCGGCCTAGCGGGAGCAAACATTCAGTACTTC.

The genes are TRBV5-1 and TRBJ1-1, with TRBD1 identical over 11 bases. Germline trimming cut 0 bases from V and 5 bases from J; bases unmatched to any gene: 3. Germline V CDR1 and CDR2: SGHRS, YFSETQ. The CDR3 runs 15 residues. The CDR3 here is CASSLVDRGRTEAFF. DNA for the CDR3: TGCGCCAGCAGCTTGGTGGACAGGGGGCGTACTGAAGCTTTCTTT. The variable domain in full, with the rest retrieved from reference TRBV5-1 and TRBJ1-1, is KAGVTQTPRYLIKTRGQQVTLSCSPISGHRSVSWYQQTPGQGLQFLFEYFSETQRNKGNFPGRFSGRQFSNSRSEMNVSTLELGDSALYLCASSLVDRGRTEAFFGQGTRLTVV.

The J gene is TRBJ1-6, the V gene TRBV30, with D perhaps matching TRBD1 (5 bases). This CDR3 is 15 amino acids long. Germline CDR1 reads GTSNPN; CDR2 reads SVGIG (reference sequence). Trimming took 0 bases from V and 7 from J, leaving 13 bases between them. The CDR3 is CAWSVGGSGNSPLHF. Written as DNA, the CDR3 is TGTGCCTGGAGTGTCGGGGGATCGGGGAATTCACCCCTCCACTTT.

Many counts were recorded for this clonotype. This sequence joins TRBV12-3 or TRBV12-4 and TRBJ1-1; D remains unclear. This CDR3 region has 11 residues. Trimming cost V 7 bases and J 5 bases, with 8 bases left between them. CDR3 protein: CASTPGTEAFF. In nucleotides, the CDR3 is TGTGCCAGCACCCCGGGGACTGAAGCTTTCTTT.

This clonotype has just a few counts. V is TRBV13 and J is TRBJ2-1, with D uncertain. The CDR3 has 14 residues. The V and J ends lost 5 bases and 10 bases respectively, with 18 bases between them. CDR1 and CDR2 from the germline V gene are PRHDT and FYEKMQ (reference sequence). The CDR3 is CASSPYLVSHEQFF. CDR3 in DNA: TGTGCCAGCAGCCCGTACCTAGTTTCCCACGAGCAGTTCTTC.

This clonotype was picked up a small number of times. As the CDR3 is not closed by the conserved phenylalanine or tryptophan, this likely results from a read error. In DNA form, the CDR3 reads TGCAGTGCTCCTCAGAACACCCCTTCCTACGAGCAGTACTCC. This sequence encodes CSAPQNTPSYEQYS. The chain links TRBV20-1 to TRBJ2-7; D unresolved. Trimming left V 5 bases short and J 1 base short, with 15 bases between. This CDR3 contains 14 residues. The germline gives CDR1 DFQATT, CDR2 SNEGSKA (reference sequence).

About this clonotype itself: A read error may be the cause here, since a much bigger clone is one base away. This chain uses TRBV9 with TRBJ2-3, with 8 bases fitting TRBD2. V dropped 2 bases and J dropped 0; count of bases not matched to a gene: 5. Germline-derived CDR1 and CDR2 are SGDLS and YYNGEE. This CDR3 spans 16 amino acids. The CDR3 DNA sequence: TGTGCCAGCAGCGTGCTGACTAGCGTGAGCACAGATACGCAGTATTTT. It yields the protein CASSVLTSVSTDTQYF.

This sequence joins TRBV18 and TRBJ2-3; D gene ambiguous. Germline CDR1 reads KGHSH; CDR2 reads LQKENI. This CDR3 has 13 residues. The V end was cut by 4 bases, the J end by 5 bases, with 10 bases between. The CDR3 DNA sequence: TGTGCCAGCTCACTTGATGTGATAGATACGCAGTATTTT. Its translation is CASSLDVIDTQYF.

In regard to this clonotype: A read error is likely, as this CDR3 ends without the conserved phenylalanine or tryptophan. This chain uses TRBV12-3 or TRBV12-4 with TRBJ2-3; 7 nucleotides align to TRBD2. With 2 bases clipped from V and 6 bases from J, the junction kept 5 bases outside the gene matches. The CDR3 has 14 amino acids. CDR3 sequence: CASSLFGGGDTQYL. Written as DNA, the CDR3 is TGTGCCAGCAGTTTATTTGGGGGGGGTGATACGCAGTATCTT.

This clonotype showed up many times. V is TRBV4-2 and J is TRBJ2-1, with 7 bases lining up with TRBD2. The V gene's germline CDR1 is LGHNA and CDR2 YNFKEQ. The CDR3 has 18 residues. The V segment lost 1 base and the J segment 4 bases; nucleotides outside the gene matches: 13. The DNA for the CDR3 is TGTGCCAGCAGCCAAGGCATCGGCAGCGGGGTCGCTTACAATGAGCAGTTCTTC. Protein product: CASSQGIGSGVAYNEQFF.

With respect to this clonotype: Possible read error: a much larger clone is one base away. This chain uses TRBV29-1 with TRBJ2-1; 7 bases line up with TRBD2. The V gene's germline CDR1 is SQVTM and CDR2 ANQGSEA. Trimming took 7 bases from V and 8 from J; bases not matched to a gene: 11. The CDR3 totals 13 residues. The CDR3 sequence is CSGVAGSYDEQFF. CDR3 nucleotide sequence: TGCAGCGGAGTAGCGGGCTCTTACGATGAGCAGTTCTTC.

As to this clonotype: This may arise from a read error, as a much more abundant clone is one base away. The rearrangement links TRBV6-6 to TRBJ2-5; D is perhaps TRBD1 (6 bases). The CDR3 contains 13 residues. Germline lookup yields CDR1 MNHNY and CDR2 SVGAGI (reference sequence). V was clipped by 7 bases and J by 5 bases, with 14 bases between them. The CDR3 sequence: CASTPGAEETQYF. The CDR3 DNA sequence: TGTGCCAGCACCCCAGGGGCGGAGGAGACCCAGTACTTC.

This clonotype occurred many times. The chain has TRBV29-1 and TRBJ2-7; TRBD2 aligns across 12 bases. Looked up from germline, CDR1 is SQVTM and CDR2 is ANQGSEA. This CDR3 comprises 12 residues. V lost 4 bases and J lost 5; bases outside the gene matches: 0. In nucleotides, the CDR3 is TGCAGCGTTGGGACTAGCGGGAACGAGCAGTACTTC. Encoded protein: CSVGTSGNEQYF.

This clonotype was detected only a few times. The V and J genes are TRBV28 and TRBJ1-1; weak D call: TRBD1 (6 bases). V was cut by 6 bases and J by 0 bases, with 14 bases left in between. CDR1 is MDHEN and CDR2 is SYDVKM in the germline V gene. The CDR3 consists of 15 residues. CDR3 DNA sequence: TGTGCCAGCAGCCCGGGACACCTGATGAACACTGAAGCTTTCTTT. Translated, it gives CASSPGHLMNTEAFF.

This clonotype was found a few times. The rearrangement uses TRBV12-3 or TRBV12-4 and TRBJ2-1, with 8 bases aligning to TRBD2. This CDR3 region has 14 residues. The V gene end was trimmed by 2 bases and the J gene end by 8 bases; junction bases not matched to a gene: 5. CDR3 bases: TGTGCCAGCAGTTTACCAGCGGGAGTACATGAGCAGTTCTTC. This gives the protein CASSLPAGVHEQFF.

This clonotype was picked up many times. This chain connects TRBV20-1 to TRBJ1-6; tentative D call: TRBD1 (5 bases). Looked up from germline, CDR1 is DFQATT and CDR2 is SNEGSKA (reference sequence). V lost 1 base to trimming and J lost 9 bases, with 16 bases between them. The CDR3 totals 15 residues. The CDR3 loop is CSARGGSGDGSPLHF. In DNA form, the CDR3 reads TGCAGTGCTAGAGGGGGGTCAGGTGATGGTTCACCCCTCCACTTT.

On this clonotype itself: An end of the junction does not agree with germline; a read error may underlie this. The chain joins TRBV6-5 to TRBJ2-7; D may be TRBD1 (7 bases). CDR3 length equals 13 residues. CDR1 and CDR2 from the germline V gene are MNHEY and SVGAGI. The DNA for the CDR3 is TGTGCCAGCAGTCGACAGGGAGGCTACGGGCAGTACTTC. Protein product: CASSRQGGYGQYF.

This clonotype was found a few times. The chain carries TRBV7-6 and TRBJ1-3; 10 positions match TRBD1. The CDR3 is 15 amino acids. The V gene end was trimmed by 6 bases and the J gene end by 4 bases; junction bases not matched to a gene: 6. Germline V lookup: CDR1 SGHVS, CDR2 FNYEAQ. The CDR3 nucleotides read TGTGCCAGCAGACTCGGGACAGGGGCCGGAAACACCATATATTTT. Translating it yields CASRLGTGAGNTIYF. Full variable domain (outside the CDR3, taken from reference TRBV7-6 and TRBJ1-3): GAGVSQSPRYKVTKRGQDVALRCDPISGHVSLYWYRQALGQGPEFLTYFNYEAQQDKSGLPNDRFSAERPEGSISTLTIQRTEQRDSAMYRCASRLGTGAGNTIYFGEGSWLTVV.

CDR3 protein: CAWTRRELGSPLHF. CDR3 nucleotide sequence: TGTGCCTGGACTCGACGGGAGCTCGGGTCACCCCTCCACTTT. This chain joins TRBV30 and TRBJ1-6; D is undetermined. The germline V and J ends were trimmed by 4 bases and 10 bases, with 17 bases remaining between them. CDR1 is GTSNPN, CDR2 SVGIG, per germline (reference sequence). The CDR3 runs 14 residues.

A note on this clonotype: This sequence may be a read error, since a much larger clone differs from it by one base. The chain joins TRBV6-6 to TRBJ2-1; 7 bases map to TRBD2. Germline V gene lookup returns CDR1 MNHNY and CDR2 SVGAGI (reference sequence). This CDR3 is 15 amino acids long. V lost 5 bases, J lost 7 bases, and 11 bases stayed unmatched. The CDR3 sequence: CASSTKRDVGNEQFF. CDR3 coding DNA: TGTGCCAGCAGTACTAAGCGGGACGTTGGTAATGAGCAGTTCTTC.

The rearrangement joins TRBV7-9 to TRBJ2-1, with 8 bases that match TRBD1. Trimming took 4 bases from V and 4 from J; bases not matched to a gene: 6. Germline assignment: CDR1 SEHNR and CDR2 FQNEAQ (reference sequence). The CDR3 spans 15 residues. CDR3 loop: CASSSTGTGYNEQFF. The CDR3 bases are TGTGCCAGCAGCTCTACCGGGACAGGTTACAATGAGCAGTTCTTC.

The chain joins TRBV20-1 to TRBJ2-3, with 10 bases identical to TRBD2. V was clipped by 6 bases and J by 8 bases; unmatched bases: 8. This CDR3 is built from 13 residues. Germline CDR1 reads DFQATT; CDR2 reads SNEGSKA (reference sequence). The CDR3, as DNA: TGCAGTGCCGAGCGGGAGGGCCGTGGTACGCAGTATTTT. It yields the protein CSAEREGRGTQYF.

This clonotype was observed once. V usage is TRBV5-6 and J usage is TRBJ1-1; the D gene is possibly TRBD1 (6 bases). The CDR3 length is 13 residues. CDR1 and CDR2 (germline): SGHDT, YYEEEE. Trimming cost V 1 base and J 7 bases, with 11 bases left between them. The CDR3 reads CASSLTGLVEAFF. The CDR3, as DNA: TGTGCCAGCAGCTTGACAGGGTTAGTTGAAGCTTTCTTT.